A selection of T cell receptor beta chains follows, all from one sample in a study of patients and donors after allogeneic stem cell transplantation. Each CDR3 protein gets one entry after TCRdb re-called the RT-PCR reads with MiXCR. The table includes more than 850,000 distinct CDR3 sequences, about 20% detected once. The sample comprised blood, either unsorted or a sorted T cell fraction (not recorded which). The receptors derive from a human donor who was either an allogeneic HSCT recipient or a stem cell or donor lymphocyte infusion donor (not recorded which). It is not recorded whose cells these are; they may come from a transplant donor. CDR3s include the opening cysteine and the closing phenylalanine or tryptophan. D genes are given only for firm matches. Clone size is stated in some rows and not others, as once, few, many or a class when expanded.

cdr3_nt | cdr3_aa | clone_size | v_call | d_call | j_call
TGTGCCAGCAGCCTCAACAGGGACAGGCATTCACCCCTCCACTTT | CASSLNRDRHSPLHF | many | TRBV11-2 | TRBD1 | TRBJ1-6
TGTGCCAGCTCGCCAGGACAGGGGGCCCCTGAAGCTTTCTTT | CASSPGQGAPEAFF | few | TRBV18 | TRBD1 | TRBJ1-1
TGTGCCAGCCTTGGTGCGGGGGGCCTCTACGAGCAGTACTTC | CASLGAGGLYEQYF | - | TRBV9 | TRBD2 | TRBJ2-7
TGCGCCAGCAGCTTGGAGACTAGCGGGGCAACAGATACGCAGTATTTT | CASSLETSGATDTQYF | few | TRBV5-1 | TRBD2 | TRBJ2-3
TGTGCCAGCAGCGGGAACGACCGGGGGACAGGGTATGGCTACACCTTC | CASSGNDRGTGYGYTF | few | TRBV9 | TRBD1 | TRBJ1-2
TGTGCCAGTAGTGAAACCGGGACAGCGATAACCTACGAGCAGTACTTC | CASSETGTAITYEQYF | - | TRBV19 | TRBD1 | TRBJ2-7
TGTGCCAGCTGGAGGACAGACCAAGAGACCCAGTACTTC | CASWRTDQETQYF | few | TRBV18 | - | TRBJ2-5
TGCGCCAGCACCGCTTTAATGAACACTGAAGCTTTCTTT | CASTALMNTEAFF | - | TRBV5-1 | - | TRBJ1-1
TGCGCCAGCAGCATGGACTGGCAAGAGACCCAGTACTTC | CASSMDWQETQYF | few | TRBV5-1 | - | TRBJ2-5
TGTGCCACCAGTGTTGAAGCTCCCAATGAGCAGTTCTTC | CATSVEAPNEQFF | - | TRBV24-1 | - | TRBJ2-1
TGCGCCAGCAGCCCGCCGCTGAGACAGGGGAAAAGGGGCTACACCTTC | CASSPPLRQGKRGYTF | - | TRBV5-1 | TRBD1 | TRBJ1-2
TGCAGTGCTAGATTGACAGCTTACGAGCAGTACTTC | CSARLTAYEQYF | - | TRBV20-1 | - | TRBJ2-7
TGCAGTGCTAGAGTACCCGGACCCGATGAGCAGTTCTTC | CSARVPGPDEQFF | few | TRBV20-1 | - | TRBJ2-1
TGTGCCAGCAGCCAAAACCCGGGGGGCCGATCTGAGCAGTTCTTC | CASSQNPGGRSEQFF | few | TRBV4-2 | - | TRBJ2-1
TGCAGTGCTATCGGAGTCCAAGAGACCCAGTACTTC | CSAIGVQETQYF | - | TRBV20-1 | - | TRBJ2-5
TGCAGTGCTAGAGGACTAGTCCAGGCAGATACGCAGTATTTT | CSARGLVQADTQYF | - | TRBV20-1 | - | TRBJ2-3
TGTGCCAGCAGCTGGACTAGCGGGCATTACAATGAGCAGTTCTTC | CASSWTSGHYNEQFF | few | TRBV5-5 | TRBD2 | TRBJ2-1
TGTGCCAGCAGCCAAGATCGATCCGGAGGGGGAAATTCACCCCTCCACTTT | CASSQDRSGGGNSPLHF | - | TRBV14 | - | TRBJ1-6
TGTGCCAGCAGTTTAGTAGGGGAGGGCAGAAGAAACACCATATATTTT | CASSLVGEGRRNTIYF | few | TRBV27 | - | TRBJ1-3
TGCAGCGTTGTACGGCCTAATGAAGCTTTCTTT | CSVVRPNEAFF | few | TRBV29-1 | - | TRBJ1-1
TGCGCCAGCAGCTTTGGGACCAAAAGATCCTACGAGCAGTACTTC | CASSFGTKRSYEQYF | - | TRBV5-1 | - | TRBJ2-7
TGTGCCTGGAGTAGGGGGAGCACCGGGGAGCTGTTTTTT | CAWSRGSTGELFF | few | TRBV30 | - | TRBJ2-2
TGCGCCAGTAGACAAGACAGGGAATATGACGAGCAGTACTTC | CASRQDREYDEQYF | - | TRBV5-1 | TRBD1 | TRBJ2-7
TGCGCCAGCAGCCAAGATCTGACGGCGGGTGCACCGGCCAAAAACATTCAGTACTTC | CASSQDLTAGAPAKNIQYF | - | TRBV4-1 | - | TRBJ2-4
TGCGCCAGCAGCTTGGTGGGCAGGGCCGAGCAGTACTTC | CASSLVGRAEQYF | - | TRBV5-1 | - | TRBJ2-7
TGTGCCAGCACGGGAGGAGCAGGCTTCTCTGGGGCCAACGTCCTGACTTTC | CASTGGAGFSGANVLTF | - | TRBV18 | TRBD2 | TRBJ2-6
TGTGCCAGCAGCATATATGACAGGGGTTGGACTGAAGCTTTCTTT | CASSIYDRGWTEAFF | - | TRBV5-6 | TRBD1 | TRBJ1-1
TGTGCCAGCAGTGGGTCGGCCGGCTCTCGGGAGCAGTACTTC | CASSGSAGSREQYF | - | TRBV27 | - | TRBJ2-7
TGTGCCAGCAGCTTGATGGTGGGACTAGCCGTAGATACGCAGTATTTT | CASSLMVGLAVDTQYF | - | TRBV5-6 | TRBD2 | TRBJ2-3
TGTGCCAGCAGTTTCCCCCCTATAGCGGGACCCACCGGGGAGCTGTTTTTT | CASSFPPIAGPTGELFF | few | TRBV12-3/TRBV12-4 | TRBD2 | TRBJ2-2
TGTGCCAGCAGCCCTGTGGGTAGCGGGAGGGCCAACAATGAGCAGTTCTTC | CASSPVGSGRANNEQFF | few | TRBV4-2 | TRBD2 | TRBJ2-1
TGTGCCAGCAGTTTCGCAGGGCCATCATTTTATGGCTACACCTTC | CASSFAGPSFYGYTF | - | TRBV12-3/TRBV12-4 | - | TRBJ1-2
TGTGCCAGCAAGGTAGCGGGGGTAGGCAATGAGCAGTTCTTC | CASKVAGVGNEQFF | few | TRBV12-3/TRBV12-4 | TRBD2 | TRBJ2-1
TGTGCCAGTAGTATGACGGCCGGAAGGGGCCACAATCAGCCCCAGCATTTT | CASSMTAGRGHNQPQHF | many | TRBV19 | - | TRBJ1-5
TGCAGCGTTTCCCGGCGGGTCACGCAGTATTTT | CSVSRRVTQYF | - | TRBV29-1 | - | TRBJ2-3
TGCAGTGCTAGATGGCAGGGCCCCGGGGAGCTGTTTTTT | CSARWQGPGELFF | few | TRBV20-1 | - | TRBJ2-2
TGTGCCAGCAGCTCCCCCTTTCGGGGCGAGCAGTACTTC | CASSSPFRGEQYF | few | TRBV5-4 | - | TRBJ2-7
TGTGCCAGCACGCGGGGGGCCTCCTACAATGAGCAGTTCTTC | CASTRGASYNEQFF | few | TRBV27 | TRBD2 | TRBJ2-1
TGTGCCAGCAGAAGACTGACAGGGTGGGCCACTGAAGCTTTCTTT | CASRRLTGWATEAFF | - | TRBV28 | TRBD1 | TRBJ1-1
TGCGCCAGCAGCCAACCGGCAGAGACCCAGTACTTC | CASSQPAETQYF | few | TRBV4-1 | - | TRBJ2-5
TGTGCCAGCAGTTTAGCGCGCAGGGTTGATAGCAATCAGCCCCAGCATTTT | CASSLARRVDSNQPQHF | many | TRBV12-3/TRBV12-4 | - | TRBJ1-5
TGTGCCAGCAGTTTACAGGCTAGCGGCTACAATGAGCAGTTCTTC | CASSLQASGYNEQFF | - | TRBV28 | TRBD2 | TRBJ2-1
TGTGCCAGCAGCGTAGCAGAAGAACCCCAAGAGACCCAGTACTTC | CASSVAEEPQETQYF | - | TRBV9 | - | TRBJ2-5
TGTGCCAGCAGCCAAACGGGGCCTACTGGCTACACCTTC | CASSQTGPTGYTF | few | TRBV4-2 | - | TRBJ1-2
TGTGCCAGCAGTTTAGTACGGAGAAACACCATATATTTT | CASSLVRRNTIYF | - | TRBV12-3/TRBV12-4 | - | TRBJ1-3
TGCAGTGCTTCACGGGGCCCGAAGAGCTCCTACGAGCAGTACTTC | CSASRGPKSSYEQYF | - | TRBV20-1 | - | TRBJ2-7
TGTGCCAGCTCACCACTCTCGGTATCCGGACAGAGCCGAGCTAACTATGGCTACACCTTC | CASSPLSVSGQSRANYGYTF | few | TRBV18 | - | TRBJ1-2
TGTGCCAGCAGACGGGACTTAAACACCGGGGAGCTGTTTTTT | CASRRDLNTGELFF | few | TRBV6-1 | - | TRBJ2-2
TGTGCCATCAGTGAGTCGGGGACAGGGGTTACTGAGCAGTTCTTC | CAISESGTGVTEQFF | many | TRBV10-3 | TRBD1 | TRBJ2-1
TGTGCCTGGAGTGTACGAGTGGGAGTCGGCTACGAGCAGTACTTC | CAWSVRVGVGYEQYF | - | TRBV30 | - | TRBJ2-7
TGTGCCAGCAGTGTTGACTCCCTGGGGGGGCCTAGGGAGCTGTTTTTT | CASSVDSLGGPRELFF | few | TRBV12-3/TRBV12-4 | - | TRBJ2-2
TGTGCCAGCAACCGACTTCGAGACCGTCAAGAGACCCAGTACTTC | CASNRLRDRQETQYF | - | TRBV11-2 | - | TRBJ2-5
TGCAGCGCCGACGGACAGGAAGCTTTCTTT | CSADGQEAFF | few | TRBV29-1 | - | TRBJ1-1
TGTGCCAGCAGCTCCCTGACGGTGGCCTACGAGCAGTACTTC | CASSSLTVAYEQYF | few | TRBV7-2 | - | TRBJ2-7
TGCAGTGCTAGAGGGACAGGTCGGACCACTGAAGCTTTCTTT | CSARGTGRTTEAFF | few | TRBV20-1 | TRBD1 | TRBJ1-1
TGTGCCAGCAGCGTAGGGGGTTGGGGCACTGAAGCTTTCTTT | CASSVGGWGTEAFF | - | TRBV9 | - | TRBJ1-1
TGTGCCACCAGCAGAGATCCGAAGGCAGGGTGGGCTTTCTTT | CATSRDPKAGWAFF | few | TRBV15 | - | TRBJ1-1
TGCGCCAGCAGCCCGATTCCGGGTAGACAAGGCTACACCTTC | CASSPIPGRQGYTF | - | TRBV5-1 | - | TRBJ1-2